The 17 T cell receptor beta chains below all came from one sample that was sequenced in a study of blood T cell repertoires in COVID-19. Profiling relied on immunoSEQ multiplex PCR, and the TCRdb table lists in-frame clones only, not all of them. The sample lists 200,000 to 250,000 clones, about 85% occurring once. Sample: peripheral blood. The receptors here all came from a woman younger than 30 who had recovered from COVID-19.

This chain uses TRBV21-1 with TRBJ1-2; the table's D call, TRBD1, was not checked against the DNA. TRBV21-1 is termed a pseudogene. CDR3 length: 20 residues. The CDR3 spells CASSSIRVPGQLDPNYGYTF. In DNA form, the CDR3 reads TGTGCCAGCAGCTCAATTAGGGTTCCGGGACAGCTAGACCCTAACTATGGCTACACCTTC.

This chain links TRBV2 with TRBJ2-3, with D unresolved. The CDR3 is 14 amino acids. V lost 5 bases and J 0 bases, leaving 9 bases between the germline ends. CDR1 is SNHLY and CDR2 is FYNNEI in the germline V gene. The CDR3 sequence: CASSFDTSTDTQYF. Written as DNA, the CDR3 is TGTGCCAGCAGTTTCGACACGAGCACAGATACGCAGTATTTT.

The count of this clone is one. The same CDR3 is also encoded by other DNA sequences in this sample. The gene calls are TRBV19 and TRBJ2-7; 9 bases fit TRBD2. Germline CDR1 reads LNHDA; CDR2 reads SQIVND (reference sequence). This CDR3 has 13 amino acids. The ends lost 6 bases at V and 2 bases at J; junction bases unmatched: 2. CDR3 sequence: CASSAGGPYEQYF. The CDR3, as DNA: TGTGCCAGTAGCGCGGGAGGGCCCTACGAGCAGTACTTC.

In the case of this clone: One junction end disagrees with the germline gene, perhaps due to a read error. The chain has TRBV2 and TRBJ2-7, with 8 bases aligning to TRBD2. The CDR3 is 13 amino acids. Germline CDR1 SNHLY, CDR2 FYNNEI. In DNA form, the CDR3 reads TGTGCCGGCAGGGGTACTAGCGGCTACGAGCAGTACTTC. Translated: CAGRGTSGYEQYF. The complete variable domain, with remaining parts taken from reference TRBV2 and TRBJ2-7, reads EPEVTQTPSHQVTQMGQEVILRCVPISNHLYFYWYRQILGQKVEFLVSFYNNEISEKSEIFDDQFSVERPDGSNFTLKIRSTKLEDSAMYFCAGRGTSGYEQYFGPGTRLTVT.

V is TRBV11-2 and J is TRBJ2-3; 7 bases match TRBD2. Germline loops: CDR1 SGHAT, CDR2 FQNNGV. Losses at the gene ends were 6 bases for V and 6 bases for J; bases not matched to a gene: 3. This CDR3 contains 12 residues. The CDR3 loop is CASSAGGDTQYF. The CDR3 DNA follows: TGTGCCAGCAGTGCCGGGGGGGATACGCAGTATTTT. Complete variable domain (other parts from reference TRBV11-2 and TRBJ2-3): EAGVAQSPRYKIIEKRQSVAFWCNPISGHATLYWYQQILGQGPKLLIQFQNNGVVDDSQLPKDRFSAERLKGVDSTLKIQPAKLEDSAVYLCASSAGGDTQYFGPGTRLTVL.

The chain recombines TRBV23-1 with TRBJ2-6; weak D call: TRBD1 (6 bases). TRBV23-1 is designated an ORF whose function remains uncertain. V was pared by 8 bases and J by 0 bases, with 8 bases between. There are 14 residues in the CDR3. The CDR3 coding sequence is TGCGCCAGCTCCAGGGGCTCTGGGGCCAACGTCCTGACTTTC. Encoded protein: CASSRGSGANVLTF.

The gene calls are TRBV13 and TRBJ2-7, with a possible D match to TRBD1 (6 bases). CDR1 and CDR2 from the germline V gene are PRHDT and FYEKMQ (reference sequence). The ends were cut back, 8 bases at V and 2 bases at J, with 22 bases in the middle. The CDR3 extends over 16 amino acids. CDR3 DNA: TGTGCCAGCGGCCCTTCCGGGACACCCTCTCCCTACGAGCAGTACTTC. It yields the protein CASGPSGTPSPYEQYF.

This rearrangement joins TRBV30 to TRBJ2-1; a weak D match, TRBD1 (5 bases). The germline gives CDR1 GTSNPN, CDR2 SVGIG (reference sequence). Trimming cost V 6 bases and J 7 bases, with 10 bases left between them. The CDR3 sequence is 11 residues long. The CDR3 DNA reads as TGTGCCTGCCAAGGGGCGAATGAGCAGTTCTTC. Its translation is CACQGANEQFF.

The gene calls are TRBV12-3 or TRBV12-4 and TRBJ2-5; D remains unclear. Trimming cost V 6 bases and J 2 bases, with 7 bases left between them. The CDR3 has 12 residues. The CDR3 here is CASRWAQETQYF. As DNA, the CDR3 is TGTGCCAGCAGGTGGGCTCAAGAGACCCAGTACTTC.

This clone was picked up one time. The V call is TRBV6-1, the J call TRBJ2-3; 7 bases map to TRBD2. The CDR3 loop spans 19 amino acids. With 1 base clipped from V and 4 bases from J, the junction kept 17 bases outside the gene matches. Germline V gives CDR1 MNHNS, CDR2 SASEGT. DNA for the CDR3: TGTGCCAGCAGTGAAGTCGCTAGCGTCAACTCGGGGGGATCAGATACGCAGTATTTT. Translated, it gives CASSEVASVNSGGSDTQYF.

The chain recombines TRBV9 with TRBJ2-1; 8 nucleotides line up with TRBD2. The CDR3 spans 16 residues. With V trimmed by 0 bases and J by 7 bases, 9 bases remained unmatched. The germline CDR1 and CDR2 sequences are SGDLS and YYNGEE. The CDR3 bases are TGTGCCAGCAGCGTAGCGTGGGGAAGCGGGAGTAATGAGCAGTTCTTC. It is translated as CASSVAWGSGSNEQFF.

The rearrangement links TRBV6-5 to TRBJ2-7; no clear D gene. Germline V gene data show CDR1 as MNHEY and CDR2 as SVGAGI. Trimming cost V 0 bases and J 4 bases, with 13 bases left between them. The CDR3 runs 15 residues. The CDR3 DNA follows: TGTGCCAGCAGTTACTCGAACACTAACCTTTACGAGCAGTACTTC. Encoded protein: CASSYSNTNLYEQYF.

The J gene is TRBJ2-5, the V gene TRBV19; 8 bases match TRBD2. The CDR3 spans 15 residues. With 3 bases clipped from V and 5 bases from J, the junction kept 8 bases outside the gene matches. Germline CDR1 and CDR2: LNHDA and SQIVND (reference sequence). In DNA form, the CDR3 reads TGTGCCAGTAGTATGATCGCGGGAGGCCTGGAGACCCAGTACTTC. Its protein is CASSMIAGGLETQYF. Looking up the rest from reference TRBV19 and TRBJ2-5 gives the full variable domain: DGGITQSPKYLFRKEGQNVTLSCEQNLNHDAMYWYRQDPGQGLRLIYYSQIVNDFQKGDIAEGYSVSREKKESFPLTVTSAQKNPTAFYLCASSMIAGGLETQYFGPGTRLLVL.

V and J are TRBV7-9 and TRBJ1-3, with a possible D match to TRBD1 (5 bases). The CDR3 runs to 15 residues. The V and J ends lost 4 bases and 0 bases respectively, with 10 bases between them. Per germline, CDR1 SEHNR and CDR2 FQNEAQ (reference sequence). CDR3 DNA: TGTGCCAGCAGCTACGCAGGGAACTCTGGAAACACCATATATTTT. Its translation: CASSYAGNSGNTIYF.

The chain has TRBV29-1 and TRBJ1-1, with TRBD1 matching over 7 bases. The length of the CDR3 is 14 residues. V shed 5 bases and J 5 bases; nucleotides not matched to a gene: 11. The germline CDR1 and CDR2 sequences are SQVTM and ANQGSEA. The CDR3 spells CSVSQRQGGTEAFF. In nucleotides, the CDR3 is TGCAGCGTTTCCCAGAGACAGGGTGGTACTGAAGCTTTCTTT. Full variable domain (remainder filled in from reference TRBV29-1 and TRBJ1-1): SAVISQKPSRDICQRGTSLTIQCQVDSQVTMMFWYRQQPGQSLTLIATANQGSEATYESGFVIDKFPISRPNLTFSTLTVSNMSPEDSSIYLCSVSQRQGGTEAFFGQGTRLTVV.

The chain carries TRBV5-4 and TRBJ1-1; maybe TRBD1 (5 bases). V was cut by 1 base and J by 1 base, with 8 bases left in between. The CDR3 sequence is 14 residues long. Germline V gene sequence: CDR1 SGHNT, CDR2 YYREEE (reference sequence). The DNA for the CDR3 is TGTGCCAGCAGCTTGACAGGCGCGAACACTGAAGCTTTCTTT. Amino acids: CASSLTGANTEAFF.

The V call is TRBV7-2, the J call TRBJ2-2, with 8 bases matching TRBD1. Looked up from germline, CDR1 is SGHTA and CDR2 is FQGNSA. The CDR3 consists of 16 residues. J lost 4 bases, V lost 2 bases, and 6 bases had no gene match. In DNA, the CDR3 is TGTGCCAGCAGCTTACTCGGACAGGGTGCCACCGGGGAGCTGTTTTTT. It codes for CASSLLGQGATGELFF.